A single sample gave rise to the 20 T cell receptor beta chains below, sequenced in a study of blood T cells in healthy people across ages. Through a sample-barcoded 5' primer and a J-beta primer mix, a second PCR was run for roughly 6 to 11 cycles. TCRdb re-derived calls from the 5' RACE reads in MiXCR, one entry per CDR3 protein. The repertoire includes 1.8 million or so distinct CDR3 sequences, 30% to 40% of them detected once, and 20% to 25% sits in the top ten. The sequenced material came from blood. These receptor sequences come from a human donor in good health.

This clonotype was seen more than once but under ten times. The chain recombines TRBV29-1 with TRBJ1-1; TRBD1 matches 7 bases. V lost 8 bases to trimming and J lost 0 bases; unmatched junction nucleotides: 6. The CDR3 has 13 amino acids. The germline CDR1 and CDR2 sequences are SQVTM and ANQGSEA. The CDR3 DNA sequence: TGCAGCACTAGGGGACAGTTGAACACTGAAGCTTTCTTT. It yields the protein CSTRGQLNTEAFF. Full variable domain (remainder filled in from reference TRBV29-1 and TRBJ1-1): SAVISQKPSRDICQRGTSLTIQCQVDSQVTMMFWYRQQPGQSLTLIATANQGSEATYESGFVIDKFPISRPNLTFSTLTVSNMSPEDSSIYLCSTRGQLNTEAFFGQGTRLTVV.

The J gene is TRBJ1-1, the V gene TRBV20-1, with D hard to call. The length of the CDR3 is 11 residues. Germline CDR1 is DFQATT and CDR2 is SNEGSKA (reference sequence). Trimming took off 3 bases at V and 11 bases at J, with 13 bases between the two ends. The CDR3 sequence is CSASNPGRAFF. For the CDR3, the DNA is TGCAGTGCTAGTAATCCGGGGAGGGCTTTCTTT.

There are many counts of this clonotype. In DNA, the CDR3 is TGTGCCAGCAGCTTAAGGACAGGGGACTATGGCTACACCTTC. As protein: CASSLRTGDYGYTF. V usage is TRBV7-2 and J usage is TRBJ1-2; TRBD1 matches at 9 bases. The germline V gene encodes CDR1 SGHTA and CDR2 FQGNSA. The junction had 1 base not matched to a gene; V was cut back by 2 bases and J by 3 bases. The CDR3 has 14 residues.

This clonotype was found a few times. The CDR3 region is CASSYPDSQETQYF. As DNA, the CDR3 is TGTGCCAGCAGTTACCCAGACAGCCAAGAGACCCAGTACTTC. V usage is TRBV6-2 or TRBV6-3 and J usage is TRBJ2-5, with D maybe TRBD1 (5 bases). Trimming removed 2 bases from V and 1 base from J, with 8 bases in between. CDR3 length: 14 residues. CDR1 and CDR2 (germline): MNHEY, SVGEGT.

The rearrangement links TRBV5-1 to TRBJ2-1; D possibly corresponds to TRBD1 (5 bases). CDR1 and CDR2 from the germline V gene are SGHRS and YFSETQ. V lost 3 bases to trimming and J lost 7 bases, with 20 bases between them. The length of the CDR3 is 16 residues. The CDR3 nucleotides are TGCGCCAGCAGCTCCTGGGGCCAGGGTGGATCTAATGAGCAGTTCTTC. Its protein product is CASSSWGQGGSNEQFF. The full variable domain, with the rest looked up from reference TRBV5-1 and TRBJ2-1, is KAGVTQTPRYLIKTRGQQVTLSCSPISGHRSVSWYQQTPGQGLQFLFEYFSETQRNKGNFPGRFSGRQFSNSRSEMNVSTLELGDSALYLCASSSWGQGGSNEQFFGPGTRLTVL.

V and J are TRBV6-5 and TRBJ1-1, with D unclear. From germline, CDR1 is MNHEY and CDR2 SVGAGI. The CDR3 has 13 residues. Between the trimmed V and J ends, which lost 5 bases and 6 bases, there was a span of 13 bases. The CDR3 bases are TGTGCCAGCAGTGTTAAAGACGGCGCTGAAGCTTTCTTT. Protein product: CASSVKDGAEAFF.

This clonotype was observed a handful of times. CDR3 protein: CASRQGTVAELGYTF. DNA for the CDR3: TGCGCCAGCAGGCAAGGGACAGTGGCAGAGTTGGGCTACACCTTC. The chain is built from TRBV5-1 and TRBJ1-2; TRBD1 agrees at 7 bases. Germline V gene data show CDR1 as SGHRS and CDR2 as YFSETQ. CDR3 size: 15 residues. V lost 5 bases and J lost 8; bases outside the gene matches: 15.

This clonotype was recorded at least ten times. The V and J genes are TRBV7-8 and TRBJ2-7; 8 nucleotides agree with TRBD1. J gave up 5 bases and V 4 bases, and 13 bases lay outside the gene matches. The germline V gene encodes CDR1 SGHVS and CDR2 FQNEAQ. CDR3 length: 16 amino acids. The CDR3 loop reads CASSSGQGRGTNEQYF. The CDR3, as DNA: TGTGCCAGCAGCTCCGGACAGGGTCGGGGTACTAACGAGCAGTACTTC.

The chain is built from TRBV4-1 and TRBJ2-5; 11 bases line up with TRBD2. Germline lookup yields CDR1 MGHRA and CDR2 YSYEKL. The CDR3 runs 18 residues. With V trimmed by 1 base and J by 2 bases, 9 bases remained unmatched. DNA of the CDR3: TGCGCCAGCAGCCAAGGGACTAGCGGGCGATACCTACAAGAGACCCAGTACTTC. Translating gives CASSQGTSGRYLQETQYF.

This chain connects TRBV10-3 to TRBJ1-1, with D unresolved. This CDR3 is 13 amino acids long. The germline gives CDR1 ENHRY, CDR2 SYGVKD. The V end was cut by 7 bases, the J end by 5 bases, with 14 bases between. The CDR3 sequence: CAINDQTGTEAFF. CDR3 in DNA: TGTGCCATCAACGACCAAACTGGGACTGAAGCTTTCTTT.

V usage is TRBV7-6 and J usage is TRBJ2-3, with 7 bases lining up with TRBD2. CDR3 length: 16 amino acids. V lost 5 bases, J lost 3 bases, and 11 bases stayed unmatched. The germline CDR1 and CDR2 sequences are SGHVS and FNYEAQ. CDR3 sequence (DNA): TGTGCCAGCAGCCCGACTGGGGGGGAGCGGACAGATACGCAGTATTTT. Amino acid sequence: CASSPTGGERTDTQYF.

The V and J genes are TRBV20-1 and TRBJ2-4; 9 bases are shared with TRBD2. The J call may not be correct, given that the DNA end is closer to TRBJ2-7. CDR3 size: 13 residues. Germline V gene sequence: CDR1 DFQATT, CDR2 SNEGSKA (reference sequence). CDR3 DNA: TGCAGTGCGGGAATGACTAGCGGCTACGAGCAGTACTTC. Encoded protein: CSAGMTSGYEQYF.

V and J are TRBV20-1 and TRBJ1-2; D is uncertain. Germline V gene sequence: CDR1 DFQATT, CDR2 SNEGSKA (reference sequence). This CDR3 contains 12 residues. CDR3 DNA: TGCAGCGCCGTAAGGAGCTATAATGGCTACACCTTC. This gives the protein CSAVRSYNGYTF.

This chain joins TRBV29-1 and TRBJ1-1; no definite D call. V lost 4 bases and J 7 bases, leaving 7 bases between the germline ends. This CDR3 is built from 10 residues. The V gene's germline CDR1 is SQVTM and CDR2 ANQGSEA. CDR3 protein: CSVGRSEAFF. The CDR3 DNA reads TGCAGCGTTGGACGGAGTGAAGCTTTCTTT.

The rearrangement links TRBV6-5 to TRBJ1-6; the D gene is possibly TRBD1 (5 bases). Trimming took 7 bases from V and 5 from J, leaving 12 bases between them. The CDR3 sequence is 14 residues long. Germline V gene lookup returns CDR1 MNHEY and CDR2 SVGAGI. The CDR3 reads CASTLGRHNSPLHF. For the CDR3, the DNA is TGTGCCAGCACCCTGGGACGGCATAATTCACCCCTCCACTTT.

This clonotype was counted a few times. The chain joins TRBV7-8 to TRBJ2-7; 11 bases agree with TRBD2. Losses at the gene ends were 7 bases for V and 2 bases for J; bases not matched to a gene: 4. This CDR3 is 14 amino acids long. CDR1 and CDR2 (germline): SGHVS, FQNEAQ. CDR3 sequence: CASNVAGGPYEQYF. The CDR3 DNA sequence: TGTGCCAGCAACGTAGCGGGGGGGCCCTACGAGCAGTACTTC.

The rearrangement links TRBV7-2 to TRBJ2-5; TRBD1 or TRBD2 may be the D gene (7 bases each). Trimming took off 5 bases at V and 5 bases at J, with 15 bases between the two ends. The CDR3 totals 14 residues. Germline-derived CDR1 and CDR2 are SGHTA and FQGNSA. CDR3 in DNA: TGTGCCAGCAGCCCAGGGGGGGCCACTGAGACCCAGTACTTC. Protein sequence: CASSPGGATETQYF. The variable domain in full, completed from reference TRBV7-2 and TRBJ2-5, reads GAGVSQSPSNKVTEKGKDVELRCDPISGHTALYWYRQSLGQGLEFLIYFQGNSAPDKSGLPSDRFSAERTGGSVSTLTIQRTQQEDSAVYLCASSPGGATETQYFGPGTRLLVL.

V gene TRBV20-1 combines with J gene TRBJ2-2, with a weak D call TRBD2 (6 bases). This CDR3 has 14 amino acids. Trimming took 4 bases from V and 1 from J, leaving 10 bases between them. Germline V CDR1 and CDR2: DFQATT, SNEGSKA (reference sequence). The CDR3: CSATVGGNTGELFF. In DNA form, the CDR3 reads TGCAGTGCTACAGTGGGGGGGAACACCGGGGAGCTGTTTTTT.

This clonotype was detected only a few times. CDR3 residues: CASSLGRNPETQYF. The CDR3 DNA reads as TGTGCCAGCAGCTTAGGCCGGAACCCTGAGACCCAGTACTTC. The rearrangement joins TRBV13 to TRBJ2-4; no clear D. The J call could be wrong; TRBJ2-5 is a better fit for the DNA end. CDR1 and CDR2 from the germline V gene are PRHDT and FYEKMQ (reference sequence). The CDR3 length is 14 residues.

This chain connects TRBV4-2 to TRBJ2-3; D tentatively reads TRBD1 or TRBD2 (6 bases each). Per germline, CDR1 LGHNA and CDR2 YNFKEQ. The V end lost 7 bases, the J end lost 2 bases, and 16 bases lay between the germline ends. CDR3 length equals 15 residues. CDR3 in amino acids: CASTFTRGHTDTQYF. Here the CDR3 DNA reads TGTGCCAGCACCTTTACTCGGGGGCACACAGATACGCAGTATTTT.